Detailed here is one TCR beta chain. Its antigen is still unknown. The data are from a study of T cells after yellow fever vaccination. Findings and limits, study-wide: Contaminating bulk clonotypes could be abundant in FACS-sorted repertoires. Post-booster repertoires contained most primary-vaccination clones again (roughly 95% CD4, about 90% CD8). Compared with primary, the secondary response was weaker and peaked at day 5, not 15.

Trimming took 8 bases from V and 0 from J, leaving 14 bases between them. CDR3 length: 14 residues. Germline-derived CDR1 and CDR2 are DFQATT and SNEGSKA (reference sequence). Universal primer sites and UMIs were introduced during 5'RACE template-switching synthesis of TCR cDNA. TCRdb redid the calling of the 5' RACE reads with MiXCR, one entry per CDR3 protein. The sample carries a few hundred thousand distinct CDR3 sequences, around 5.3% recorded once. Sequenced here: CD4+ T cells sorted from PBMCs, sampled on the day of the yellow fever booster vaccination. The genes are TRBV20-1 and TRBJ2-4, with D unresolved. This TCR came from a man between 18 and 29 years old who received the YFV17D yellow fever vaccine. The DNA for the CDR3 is TGCAGTACATACACGATACTAGCCAAAAACATTCAGTACTTC. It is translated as CSTYTILAKNIQYF.